This entry describes one T cell receptor beta chain. This sample was included in a study of sequential checkpoint blockade in melanoma. Study-wide background: Arm A got nivolumab then ipilimumab; arm B the reverse, 1:1. After both sequences, patients received maintenance nivolumab.

Produced via immunoSEQ multiplex PCR; TCRdb's table is partial and in-frame only. The table includes under 4,000 clones, 50% to 75% detected once. The germline V gene encodes CDR1 SGHNT and CDR2 YENEEA. V was shortened by 1 base and J by 3 bases, with 13 bases between the two germline ends. This CDR3 is 15 amino acids long. As to treatment: randomized to nivolumab then ipilimumab (arm A) or the reverse (arm B). No patient had prior DNA-damaging chemotherapy. PBMC sorting kept live CD3+CD8+ cells without CD19 or CD56. Sequencing was performed on CD8+ T cells sorted from blood (inferred from file names), taken from a patient given nivolumab and ipilimumab in sequence. The source of this sequence is a human donor with melanoma. The chain carries TRBV11-3 and TRBJ2-7, with D possibly matching TRBD1 (5 bases). The CDR3 DNA follows: TGTGCCAGCAGCTTAGGGCAGGGTAGAGACTACGAGCAGTACTTC. Residues: CASSLGQGRDYEQYF. The full variable domain, in which reference TRBV11-3 and TRBJ2-7 provide the parts outside the CDR3, is EAGVVQSPRYKIIEKKQPVAFWCNPISGHNTLYWYLQNLGQGPELLIRYENEEAVDDSQLPKDRFSAERLKGVDSTLKIQPAELGDSAVYLCASSLGQGRDYEQYFGPGTRLTVT.